This T cell receptor (beta chain) was identified during a study of beta chain features in type 1 diabetes. Study observations and caveats: PCR, the amplification step, might favor shorter templates, equally in patients and controls. Individuals with type 1 diabetes displayed fewer insertions and more deletions at VDJ junctions. Shorter TCRB CDR3s, moderately but significantly so, were found in Type 1 diabetes patients in all four CD4+ subsets. Still unanswered here is whether HLA type influences TCRB rearrangement.

Expressed TCRB transcripts were sequenced after all isolated RNA was converted to cDNA. Sequencing was performed with immunoSEQ multiplex PCR; in TCRdb, only in-frame clones are kept and a portion is missing. The table lists 150,000 to 190,000 clones, about a tenth of them singletons. This clone appeared a few times. Its antigen is not known. The CDR3 has 16 residues. Trimming stripped 1 base from V and 6 bases from J, with 16 bases between. Germline CDR1 KGHSH, CDR2 LQKENI. The material sequenced was central memory CD4+ T cells from blood. This chain uses TRBV18 with TRBJ2-1; D gene uncertain. The source is a man aged 25-45 years with type 1 diabetes. The CDR3 is CASSPRLDLTRNEQFF. The CDR3 bases are TGTGCCAGCTCACCACGCCTTGACTTAACCCGCAATGAGCAGTTCTTC.